Listed here are 22 T cell receptor beta chains from one sample, sequenced in a study of radiation and T cells in renal cell carcinoma. TCRdb keeps only in-frame clones here, not all; method: immunoSEQ multiplex PCR. This sample has approximately 110,000 clones, with roughly 85% found just once. Time point here: baseline pretreatment blood. Treatment reported: 15 Gy SBRT to primary tumor, nephrectomy 4 weeks later. The sequences come from blood, collected from a patient whose treatment included radiotherapy and nephrectomy. The receptor set was obtained from a woman aged 60-75 years with renal cell carcinoma.

The chain has TRBV18 and TRBJ2-3; D not resolved. The germline V gene has CDR1 KGHSH and CDR2 LQKENI. This CDR3 region has 15 residues. Trimming left V 2 bases short and J 1 base short, with 10 bases between. The CDR3 DNA is TGTGCCAGCTCACCAGAGATAGTAGGCACAGATACGCAGTATTTT. This codes for CASSPEIVGTDTQYF.

The rearrangement links TRBV7-2 to TRBJ2-5; D is unresolved. The CDR3 is 13 amino acids. Germline V gives CDR1 SGHTA, CDR2 FQGNSA. V lost 2 bases to trimming and J lost 1 base, with 5 bases between them. As DNA, the CDR3 is TGTGCCAGCAGCTTAACGGCCCAAGAGACCCAGTACTTC. Translated, it gives CASSLTAQETQYF.

The chain recombines TRBV2 with TRBJ1-2; D not certain. Germline V gene data show CDR1 as SNHLY and CDR2 as FYNNEI. The CDR3 runs to 11 residues. This chain's CDR3 is CVQRSNYGYTF. CDR3 sequence (DNA): TGTGTTCAGCGTTCGAACTATGGCTACACCTTC.

V and J are TRBV25-1 and TRBJ2-2, with D possibly matching TRBD1 (6 bases). CDR3 size: 15 residues. Deletions cut 4 bases from V and 5 bases from J, with 14 bases between. The germline V gene has CDR1 MGHDK and CDR2 SYGVNS. CDR3 in DNA: TGTGCCAGCAGTGTGCCCGGGACAATAACCGGGGAGCTGTTTTTT. Protein sequence: CASSVPGTITGELFF.

This clone has only one observation. The CDR3 sequence is CASSPEAYGYTF. CDR3 coding DNA: TGTGCCAGCTCACCCGAGGCCTATGGCTACACCTTC. The rearrangement joins TRBV18 to TRBJ1-2; D ambiguous. The CDR3 loop spans 12 amino acids. Trimming removed 3 bases at V and 4 bases at J, with 6 bases between. The germline CDR1 and CDR2 sequences are KGHSH and LQKENI.

The count of this clone is one. V usage is TRBV19 and J usage is TRBJ2-5; a weak D match, TRBD1 (6 bases). Deletions cut 4 bases from V and 1 base from J, with 10 bases between. This CDR3 spans 14 amino acids. CDR1 and CDR2 (germline): LNHDA, SQIVND (reference sequence). CDR3 amino acids: CASSKVGAQETQYF. CDR3 sequence (DNA): TGTGCCAGTAGTAAGGTGGGGGCCCAAGAGACCCAGTACTTC.

The chain combines TRBV10-2 with TRBJ1-1; D might be TRBD1 (5 bases). Germline V gene data show CDR1 as WSHSY and CDR2 as SAAADI. The CDR3 sequence is 13 residues long. The V and J ends lost 2 bases and 8 bases respectively, with 12 bases between them. CDR3: CASSETGGTEAFF. CDR3 coding DNA: TGCGCCAGCAGTGAGACCGGGGGTACGGAAGCTTTCTTT.

The gene calls are TRBV23-1 and TRBJ1-6; no reliable D call. TRBV23-1 qualifies as an ORF whose function is uncertain. Between the trimmed V and J ends, which lost 8 bases and 0 bases, there was a span of 11 bases. The CDR3 has 15 residues. The CDR3 coding sequence is TGCGCCAGCCCCCCGGGGAGCTCCTATAATTCACCCCTCCACTTT. Protein: CASPPGSSYNSPLHF.

The chain has TRBV7-9 and TRBJ2-7, with TRBD2 matching 11 bases. CDR3 length: 16 residues. Per the germline V gene, CDR1 is SEHNR and CDR2 is FQNEAQ (reference sequence). V shed 5 bases and J 3 bases; nucleotides not matched to a gene: 9. The CDR3 spells CASSPSGLAVFYEQYF. The CDR3 region has the DNA TGTGCCAGCAGCCCTTCGGGACTAGCGGTATTCTACGAGCAGTACTTC.

The DNA of the CDR3 is TGTGCCAGCAGCGCCACCCAGGGGGCCGCAGATACGCAGTATTTT. Its translation: CASSATQGAADTQYF. The chain recombines TRBV9 with TRBJ2-3; the match to TRBD1 covers 8 bases. With V trimmed by 3 bases and J by 4 bases, 7 bases remained unmatched. The CDR3 contains 15 residues. The V gene's germline CDR1 is SGDLS and CDR2 YYNGEE.

The chain joins TRBV29-1 to TRBJ2-1, with 14 bases matching TRBD2. Germline V CDR1 and CDR2: SQVTM, ANQGSEA. Trimming took 6 bases from V and 7 from J; bases not matched to a gene: 5. This CDR3 region has 14 residues. The CDR3 is CSVGLAGGVNEQFF. As DNA, the CDR3 is TGCAGCGTCGGACTAGCGGGGGGAGTGAATGAGCAGTTCTTC.

The V and J genes are TRBV10-3 and TRBJ2-1; 12 bases map to TRBD2. The CDR3 runs 15 residues. Germline assignment: CDR1 ENHRY and CDR2 SYGVKD. V was clipped by 10 bases and J by 7 bases; unmatched bases: 11. The CDR3 DNA sequence: TGTGCCAGCAACCTAGCGGGAGGGCCAACAAATGAGCAGTTCTTC. Protein product: CASNLAGGPTNEQFF.

The chain has TRBV5-1 and TRBJ1-1, with TRBD1 identical over 8 bases. J lost 1 base, V lost 3 bases, and 5 bases had no gene match. CDR1 and CDR2 (germline): SGHRS, YFSETQ. CDR3 length: 15 residues. The CDR3 sequence is CASSSSGTGNTEAFF. The CDR3 bases are TGCGCCAGCAGCTCTTCCGGGACAGGGAACACTGAAGCTTTCTTT.

The rearrangement links TRBV19 to TRBJ1-4; a weak D match, TRBD1 (5 bases). Trimming cost V 4 bases and J 5 bases, with 11 bases left between them. In germline, CDR1 is LNHDA, CDR2 SQIVND (reference sequence). The CDR3 consists of 14 residues. CDR3 coding DNA: TGTGCCAGTAGTAGCCGACAGAAAAATGAAAAACTGTTTTTT. Protein sequence: CASSSRQKNEKLFF.

The chain couples TRBV28 to TRBJ2-1; 9 nucleotides agree with TRBD1. Germline V gene lookup returns CDR1 MDHEN and CDR2 SYDVKM. With 2 bases clipped from V and 2 bases from J, the junction kept 4 bases outside the gene matches. The CDR3 length is 16 residues. CDR3 DNA: TGTGCCAGCAGTTTAACCGGACAGGGGACCTACAATGAGCAGTTCTTC. Its protein is CASSLTGQGTYNEQFF.

The table lists this clone with a few counts. This chain links TRBV6-1 with TRBJ1-3, with D possibly TRBD1 on 5 matching bases. CDR3 length: 14 amino acids. The germline V gene encodes CDR1 MNHNS and CDR2 SASEGT. The V end lost 3 bases, the J end lost 3 bases, and 9 bases lay between the germline ends. The CDR3 region is CASSDGRVGNTIYF. CDR3 sequence (DNA): TGTGCCAGCAGTGATGGCAGGGTTGGAAACACCATATATTTT.

As for this clone: Other DNA sequences in the same sample also yield this CDR3. This sequence joins TRBV5-1 and TRBJ1-5; TRBD1 is a possible D gene (6 bases). The CDR3 has 15 residues. The germline V gene encodes CDR1 SGHRS and CDR2 YFSETQ. The V end lost 4 bases, the J end lost 0 bases, and 11 bases lay between the germline ends. The CDR3 is CASSPTGSSNQPQHF. The CDR3 coding sequence is TGCGCCAGCAGCCCAACAGGGTCTAGCAATCAGCCCCAGCATTTT.

The chain links TRBV5-6 to TRBJ2-5; 11 nucleotides agree with TRBD2. J lost 5 bases, V lost 4 bases, and 13 bases had no gene match. Germline values: CDR1 SGHDT, CDR2 YYEEEE. The CDR3 covers 17 residues. The CDR3 bases are TGTGCCAGCAGCGGCGGACTAGCGGGTAGATTTATGGAGACCCAGTACTTC. Its translation is CASSGGLAGRFMETQYF.

V is TRBV19 and J is TRBJ2-3, with 8 nucleotides matching TRBD1. The trim removed 5 bases at V and 0 bases at J, leaving 7 bases unmatched. This CDR3 comprises 16 residues. Germline values: CDR1 LNHDA, CDR2 SQIVND (reference sequence). This CDR3 is CASSVPRDRSTDTQYF. The DNA of the CDR3 is TGTGCCAGTAGTGTCCCCCGGGACAGGAGCACAGATACGCAGTATTTT. Complete variable domain (other parts from reference TRBV19 and TRBJ2-3): DGGITQSPKYLFRKEGQNVTLSCEQNLNHDAMYWYRQDPGQGLRLIYYSQIVNDFQKGDIAEGYSVSREKKESFPLTVTSAQKNPTAFYLCASSVPRDRSTDTQYFGPGTRLTVL.

The gene calls are TRBV28 and TRBJ1-5, with TRBD1 as a possible D gene (6 bases). The germline gives CDR1 MDHEN, CDR2 SYDVKM. V lost 3 bases, J lost 6 bases, and 12 bases lay in between. The CDR3 has 14 residues. DNA of the CDR3: TGTGCCAGCAGTTTTGCAGGGGCCCGTCAGCCCCAGCATTTT. This gives the protein CASSFAGARQPQHF.

The rearrangement links TRBV5-4 to TRBJ2-5; D is uncertain. Germline V gene data show CDR1 as SGHNT and CDR2 as YYREEE (reference sequence). CDR3 length: 12 residues. Trimming removed 3 bases from V and 1 base from J, with 4 bases in between. CDR3 DNA: TGTGCCAGCAGCTATCTCCAAGAGACCCAGTACTTC. It encodes CASSYLQETQYF.

The rearrangement joins TRBV11-2 to TRBJ2-7; TRBD1 matches 7 bases. This CDR3 has 13 residues. Germline CDR1 and CDR2: SGHAT and FQNNGV. Unmatched junction bases numbered 3, after V lost 5 bases and J lost 2 bases. Here the CDR3 DNA reads TGTGCCAGCAGCCTCGGGACAGCCTACGAGCAGTACTTC. This codes for CASSLGTAYEQYF.